The next 32 T cell receptor beta chains were all read from a single sample in a study of blood T cell repertoires in COVID-19. Some clones are missing from TCRdb's copy, which holds only in-frame ones; the method was immunoSEQ multiplex PCR. The sample shows roughly 180,000 clones, 79% of them seen only once. Sequencing input: peripheral blood. Receptors originate from a woman in her fifties or sixties with COVID-19, enrolled during active disease.

The rearrangement links TRBV9 to TRBJ1-6; D gene unclear. The CDR3 is 15 amino acids. The germline V and J ends were trimmed by 4 bases and 3 bases, with 11 bases remaining between them. The germline V gene encodes CDR1 SGDLS and CDR2 YYNGEE. CDR3 loop: CASSTRLSYNSPLHF. The DNA of the CDR3 is TGTGCCAGCAGCACCCGACTGAGCTATAATTCACCCCTCCACTTT.

V gene TRBV5-1 combines with J gene TRBJ2-6, with 8 bases lining up with TRBD1. This CDR3 region has 16 residues. CDR1 is SGHRS, CDR2 YFSETQ, per germline. Germline trimming cut 6 bases from V and 0 bases from J; bases unmatched to any gene: 5. CDR3 in amino acids: CASTGQGLSGANVLTF. The CDR3, as DNA: TGCGCCAGCACCGGACAGGGCCTCTCTGGGGCCAACGTCCTGACTTTC. Full variable domain (remainder filled in from reference TRBV5-1 and TRBJ2-6): KAGVTQTPRYLIKTRGQQVTLSCSPISGHRSVSWYQQTPGQGLQFLFEYFSETQRNKGNFPGRFSGRQFSNSRSEMNVSTLELGDSALYLCASTGQGLSGANVLTFGAGSRLTVL.

The chain carries TRBV27 and TRBJ2-5, with 12 bases lining up with TRBD2. Trimming removed 6 bases from V and 5 bases from J; junction bases left unmatched: 7. Looked up from germline, CDR1 is MNHEY and CDR2 is SMNVEV (reference sequence). CDR3 length: 15 amino acids. The CDR3 region is CASSQLAGGSETQYF. The CDR3 bases are TGTGCCAGCAGCCAACTAGCGGGAGGATCGGAGACCCAGTACTTC.

This sequence joins TRBV3-1 (or the pseudogene TRBV3-2) and TRBJ2-6; D not certain. The V end was cut by 6 bases, the J end by 2 bases, with 11 bases between. The CDR3 has 15 residues. Germline V gives CDR1 LGHDT, CDR2 YNNKEL (reference sequence). For the CDR3, the DNA is TGTGCCAGCAGACTTACCCGAGCTGGGGCCAACGTCCTGACTTTC. It is translated as CASRLTRAGANVLTF.

The rearrangement joins TRBV6-5 to TRBJ1-4, with D unresolved. This CDR3 has 15 residues. Trimming removed 5 bases from V and 5 bases from J, with 15 bases in between. CDR1 MNHEY and CDR2 SVGAGI come from the germline V gene. The CDR3 loop reads CASSTPRENNEKLFF. The CDR3 DNA reads TGTGCCAGCAGTACCCCCCGGGAGAACAATGAAAAACTGTTTTTT.

CDR3 region: CATRGGQGPTGELFF. The CDR3 DNA reads TGTGCCACTAGAGGGGGACAGGGACCGACCGGGGAGCTGTTTTTT. This chain connects TRBV19 to TRBJ2-2; 9 bases align to TRBD1. Germline assignment: CDR1 LNHDA and CDR2 SQIVND (reference sequence). The length of the CDR3 is 15 residues. The trim removed 10 bases at V and 5 bases at J, leaving 11 bases unmatched.

The chain has TRBV5-1 and TRBJ2-5; the D gene is possibly TRBD2 (6 bases). The CDR3 is 17 amino acids. Germline V CDR1 and CDR2: SGHRS, YFSETQ. V was pared by 0 bases and J by 1 base, with 16 bases between. CDR3 loop: CASSLARGSHIQETQYF. The CDR3 nucleotides are TGCGCCAGCAGCTTGGCCCGGGGGAGCCATATCCAAGAGACCCAGTACTTC.

DNA for the CDR3: TGTGCCAGCAGTCCAACGACAGGGGGTTACGAGCAGTACTTC. Its translation: CASSPTTGGYEQYF. The chain has TRBV27 and TRBJ2-7; 9 bases are a match to TRBD1. The V segment lost 5 bases and the J segment 4 bases; nucleotides outside the gene matches: 6. The CDR3 has 14 amino acids. From germline, CDR1 is MNHEY and CDR2 SMNVEV (reference sequence).

J is TRBJ2-3 and V is TRBV18; D might be TRBD1 (5 bases). Trimming stripped 3 bases from V and 0 bases from J, with 10 bases between. This CDR3 spans 15 amino acids. The germline V gene has CDR1 KGHSH and CDR2 LQKENI. CDR3 sequence reads: CASSPPRASTDTQYF. CDR3 DNA: TGTGCCAGCTCACCCCCCAGGGCTAGCACAGATACGCAGTATTTT.

V and J are TRBV7-9 and TRBJ2-7; 7 positions agree with TRBD2. The CDR3 runs to 14 residues. In germline, CDR1 is SEHNR, CDR2 FQNEAQ (reference sequence). Trimming at V came to 2 bases and at J to 12 bases, leaving 13 bases not matched to a gene. DNA for the CDR3: TGTGCCAGCAGCTTAAATCCCGGGGGGACGTTTGGGTACTTC. This sequence encodes CASSLNPGGTFGYF. The full variable domain, in which reference TRBV7-9 and TRBJ2-7 provide the parts outside the CDR3, is DTGVSQNPRHKITKRGQNVTFRCDPISEHNRLYWYRQTLGQGPEFLTYFQNEAQLEKSRLLSDRFSAERPKGSFSTLEIQRTEQGDSAMYLCASSLNPGGTFGYFGPGTRLTVT.

This sequence joins TRBV28 and TRBJ2-7; D is undetermined. Germline CDR1 is MDHEN and CDR2 is SYDVKM. The CDR3 is 15 residues long. Between the trimmed V and J ends, which lost 1 base and 2 bases, there was a span of 12 bases. The CDR3 region has the DNA TGTGCCAGCAGTTTATCCGGGTCCCCCACCTACGAGCAGTACTTC. Its translation is CASSLSGSPTYEQYF.

The chain joins TRBV7-2 to TRBJ2-7; D is undetermined. From germline, CDR1 is SGHTA and CDR2 FQGNSA. Trimming cost V 1 base and J 0 bases, with 10 bases left between them. This CDR3 region has 15 residues. The CDR3 loop is CASSLGPASSYEQYF. In DNA, the CDR3 is TGTGCCAGCAGCTTAGGTCCGGCTAGCTCCTACGAGCAGTACTTC.

The chain combines TRBV7-3 with TRBJ2-1, with a tentative D call TRBD1 (6 bases). CDR3 length: 13 amino acids. V was shortened by 5 bases and J by 4 bases, with 9 bases between the two germline ends. Germline values: CDR1 SGHTA, CDR2 FQGTGA. The CDR3 DNA sequence: TGTGCCAGCAGCCCGGGACATTACAATGAGCAGTTCTTC. This codes for CASSPGHYNEQFF. Drawing the rest from reference TRBV7-3 and TRBJ2-1, the complete variable domain is GAGVSQTPSNKVTEKGKYVELRCDPISGHTALYWYRQSLGQGPEFLIYFQGTGAADDSGLPNDRFFAVRPEGSVSTLKIQRTERGDSAVYLCASSPGHYNEQFFGPGTRLTVL.

The genes are TRBV11-2 and TRBJ1-3; D remains ambiguous. Germline loops: CDR1 SGHAT, CDR2 FQNNGV. The CDR3 runs 15 residues. Between the trimmed V and J ends, which lost 2 bases and 4 bases, there was a span of 12 bases. CDR3 region: CASSLMPGLGNTIYF. CDR3 nucleotide sequence: TGTGCCAGCAGCTTAATGCCCGGGTTGGGAAACACCATATATTTT. The whole variable domain, filled in from reference TRBV11-2 and TRBJ1-3, reads EAGVAQSPRYKIIEKRQSVAFWCNPISGHATLYWYQQILGQGPKLLIQFQNNGVVDDSQLPKDRFSAERLKGVDSTLKIQPAKLEDSAVYLCASSLMPGLGNTIYFGEGSWLTVV.

This rearrangement joins TRBV6-5 to TRBJ2-1, with 8 bases lining up with TRBD2. The germline V gene has CDR1 MNHEY and CDR2 SVGAGI. The CDR3 is 15 amino acids. The V and J ends lost 4 bases and 6 bases, in that order; junction bases with no gene match: 8. CDR3 amino acids: CASSLLAVTFNEQFF. CDR3 in DNA: TGTGCCAGCAGTTTACTAGCGGTTACGTTCAATGAGCAGTTCTTC.

The CDR3 loop is CASSIRGGISEKLFF. The CDR3 region has the DNA TGTGCCAGCAGTATAAGGGGGGGAATAAGTGAAAAACTGTTTTTT. The chain joins TRBV28 to TRBJ1-4; a weak D match, TRBD1 (6 bases). The CDR3 has 15 residues. With 5 bases removed from V and 7 bases from J, the gap between germline ends came to 17 bases. Germline-derived CDR1 and CDR2 are MDHEN and SYDVKM.

This sequence joins TRBV27 and TRBJ1-1, with D possibly matching TRBD1 (5 bases). The V gene's germline CDR1 is MNHEY and CDR2 SMNVEV (reference sequence). The CDR3 covers 16 residues. Trimming removed 2 bases at V and 0 bases at J, with 13 bases between. The CDR3 loop is CASSLRAGPMNTEAFF. CDR3 DNA: TGTGCCAGCAGTTTAAGGGCAGGGCCTATGAACACTGAAGCTTTCTTT.

J is TRBJ1-5 and V is TRBV24-1; 7 bases are shared with TRBD1. CDR1 is KGHDR and CDR2 is SFDVKD in the germline V gene. CDR3 length equals 16 residues. Losses at the gene ends were 3 bases for V and 1 base for J; bases not matched to a gene: 5. The DNA of the CDR3 is TGTGCCACCAGTGATCCCCAGGGGGACAGCAATCAGCCCCAGCATTTT. It specifies CATSDPQGDSNQPQHF.

The rearrangement links TRBV30 to TRBJ1-2; D perhaps matches TRBD1 (5 bases). Germline V lookup: CDR1 GTSNPN, CDR2 SVGIG (reference sequence). V shed 0 bases and J shed 8 bases, with 13 bases lying between them. The CDR3 length is 13 residues. The CDR3 loop reads CAWSVGGDRGYTF. The CDR3 nucleotides are TGTGCCTGGAGTGTCGGGGGGGATCGGGGCTACACCTTC.

V gene TRBV3-1 (or the pseudogene TRBV3-2) combines with J gene TRBJ1-6; 7 bases are a match to TRBD1. The CDR3 has 14 amino acids. CDR1 LGHDT and CDR2 YNNKEL come from the germline V gene (reference sequence). V was clipped by 4 bases and J by 10 bases; unmatched bases: 7. CDR3 in amino acids: CASSLTGENSPLHF. Here the CDR3 DNA reads TGTGCCAGCAGCCTCACAGGGGAGAACTCACCCCTCCACTTT.

V is TRBV4-2 and J is TRBJ1-1, with D uncertain. Per germline, CDR1 LGHNA and CDR2 YNFKEQ. The CDR3 covers 14 residues. Trimming took off 3 bases at V and 11 bases at J, with 19 bases between the two ends. The CDR3 region has the DNA TGTGCCAGCAGCCACCTATCGGGAATTGTGGGGGCTTTCTTT. Translated: CASSHLSGIVGAFF.

This rearrangement joins TRBV2 to TRBJ2-3; tentative D call: TRBD2 (5 bases). Trimming stripped 6 bases from V and 6 bases from J, with 16 bases between. Germline values: CDR1 SNHLY, CDR2 FYNNEI. The CDR3 has 14 residues. The CDR3 DNA is TGTGCCAGCAGCCGTGAGGGAGCCCCGGATACGCAGTATTTT. It codes for CASSREGAPDTQYF.

This sequence joins TRBV6-5 and TRBJ1-1; D perhaps matches TRBD1 (5 bases). This CDR3 has 14 residues. The ends were cut back, 4 bases at V and 4 bases at J, with 13 bases in the middle. Germline V CDR1 and CDR2: MNHEY, SVGAGI. The CDR3 loop is CASSSGRGGTEAFF. CDR3 sequence (DNA): TGTGCCAGCAGTTCAGGGAGGGGAGGCACTGAAGCTTTCTTT.

This chain joins TRBV3-1 (or the pseudogene TRBV3-2) and TRBJ1-2; 7 bases agree with TRBD1. CDR1 is LGHDT and CDR2 is YNNKEL in the germline V gene (reference sequence). The CDR3 length is 12 residues. Trimming at V came to 3 bases and at J to 8 bases, leaving 3 bases not matched to a gene. CDR3 amino acids: CASSQSDRGYTF. The CDR3 region has the DNA TGTGCCAGCAGCCAGTCGGACAGGGGCTACACCTTC.

The chain is built from TRBV14 and TRBJ2-5; D is possibly TRBD2 (6 bases). Germline values: CDR1 SGHDN, CDR2 FVKESK. Trimming removed 4 bases at V and 1 base at J, with 13 bases between. The CDR3 extends over 15 amino acids. In DNA form, the CDR3 reads TGTGCCAGCAGCCTCTGGAGGGGACCCCAAGAGACCCAGTACTTC. Translating it yields CASSLWRGPQETQYF.

The chain uses TRBV5-6 and TRBJ2-7; 7 bases fit TRBD1. From germline, CDR1 is SGHDT and CDR2 YYEEEE. The V and J ends lost 2 bases and 3 bases, in that order; junction bases with no gene match: 5. The CDR3 has 14 amino acids. CDR3 loop: CASSLYRGVYEQYV. As DNA, the CDR3 is TGTGCCAGCAGCTTATACAGGGGAGTCTACGAGCAGTACGTC.

The gene calls are TRBV28 and TRBJ2-4; tentative D call: TRBD1 (5 bases). Germline CDR1 is MDHEN and CDR2 is SYDVKM. Trimming cost V 3 bases and J 3 bases, with 12 bases left between them. This CDR3 spans 15 amino acids. The CDR3 region has the DNA TGTGCCAGCAGTTTGGTAGGGGTTGGCAAAAACATTCAGTACTTC. It yields the protein CASSLVGVGKNIQYF.

This clone occurred a few times. This chain uses TRBV5-6 with TRBJ2-7; D may be TRBD1 (5 bases). The V end lost 2 bases, the J end lost 6 bases, and 15 bases lay between the germline ends. The CDR3 sequence is 14 residues long. Germline-derived CDR1 and CDR2 are SGHDT and YYEEEE. The CDR3 is CASSFLDTSSEQYF. CDR3 DNA sequence: TGTGCCAGCAGCTTTTTGGACACCTCCAGCGAGCAGTACTTC.

The CDR3 DNA sequence: TGTGCCAGCAGCTTATTGACAAGAACCACAGGGGGCTTGGGCTACACCTTC. It yields the protein CASSLLTRTTGGLGYTF. The rearrangement joins TRBV7-9 to TRBJ1-2, with 9 bases identical to TRBD1. The trim removed 2 bases at V and 8 bases at J, leaving 15 bases unmatched. Germline V gene data show CDR1 as SEHNR and CDR2 as FQNEAQ (reference sequence). The CDR3 length is 17 residues.

The rearrangement links TRBV30 to TRBJ2-5; TRBD2 aligns across 15 bases. The V gene's germline CDR1 is GTSNPN and CDR2 SVGIG (reference sequence). V was clipped by 2 bases and J by 5 bases; unmatched bases: 3. The CDR3 extends over 15 amino acids. CDR3 protein: CAWSIGLAGGETQYF. Written as DNA, the CDR3 is TGTGCCTGGAGTATCGGACTAGCGGGAGGGGAGACCCAGTACTTC.

The J gene is TRBJ1-4, the V gene TRBV7-2, with a weak D call TRBD1 (5 bases). Looked up from germline, CDR1 is SGHTA and CDR2 is FQGNSA. CDR3 size: 15 residues. Trimming removed 0 bases at V and 5 bases at J, with 10 bases between. CDR3 coding DNA: TGTGCCAGCAGCTTAGCGCCCGCAGGGAATGAAAAACTGTTTTTT. This encodes CASSLAPAGNEKLFF.

The CDR3 spells CASKRAGQWDEQYF. As DNA, the CDR3 is TGCGCCAGCAAGCGCGCGGGACAGTGGGACGAGCAGTACTTC. The chain uses TRBV5-1 and TRBJ2-7; perhaps TRBD1 as D (7 bases). With 6 bases removed from V and 5 bases from J, the gap between germline ends came to 18 bases. Germline lookup yields CDR1 SGHRS and CDR2 YFSETQ. The CDR3 length is 14 residues.